This T cell receptor (beta chain) was documented in a study of cytomegalovirus exposure and HLA in healthy donors. PCR involved 60 Vbeta and 13 Jbeta primers. Libraries were prepared by immunoSEQ multiplex PCR; TCRdb keeps only in-frame clonotypes and omits some of them. The data contain 200,000 or so clones, about 80% of them seen just once; the ten biggest clones take up around 2%. Germline CDR1 and CDR2: GTSNPN and SVGIG (reference sequence). The ends lost 6 bases at V and 3 bases at J; junction bases unmatched: 7. The length of the CDR3 is 14 residues. Regarding the study as a whole: V- and J-gene trimming of TCR beta was linked (in a later analysis) to a missense DCLRE1C variant.

Concerning this clone itself: The antigen is unknown.

J is TRBJ1-5 and V is TRBV30; 8 nucleotides align to TRBD1. This receptor was obtained from a woman under 30 in good health and CMV-seropositive. Material for sequencing was PBMCs. The CDR3: CACAGTGFNQPQHF. DNA for the CDR3: TGTGCCTGCGCCGGGACAGGCTTCAATCAGCCCCAGCATTTT.